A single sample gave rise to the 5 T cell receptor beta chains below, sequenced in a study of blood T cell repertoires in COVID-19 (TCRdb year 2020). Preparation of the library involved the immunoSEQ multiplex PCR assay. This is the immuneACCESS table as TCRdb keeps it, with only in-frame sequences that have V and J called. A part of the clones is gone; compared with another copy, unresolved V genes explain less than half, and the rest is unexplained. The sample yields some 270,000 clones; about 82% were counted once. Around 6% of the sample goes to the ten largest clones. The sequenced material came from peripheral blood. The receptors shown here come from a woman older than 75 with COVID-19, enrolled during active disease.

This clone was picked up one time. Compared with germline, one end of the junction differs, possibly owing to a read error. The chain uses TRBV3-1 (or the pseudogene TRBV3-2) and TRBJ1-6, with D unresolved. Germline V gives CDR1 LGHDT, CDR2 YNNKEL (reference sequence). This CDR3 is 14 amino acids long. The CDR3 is CASSQDFGPSPPHF. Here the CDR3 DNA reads TGTGCCAGCAGCCAAGACTTTGGCCCTTCACCCCCCCACTTT.

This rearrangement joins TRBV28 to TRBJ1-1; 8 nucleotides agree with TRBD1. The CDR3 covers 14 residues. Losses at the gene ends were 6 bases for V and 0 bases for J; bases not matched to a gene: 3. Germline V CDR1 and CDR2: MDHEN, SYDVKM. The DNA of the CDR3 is TGTGCCAGCAGCACGGGACAGGTGAACACTGAAGCTTTCTTT. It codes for CASSTGQVNTEAFF. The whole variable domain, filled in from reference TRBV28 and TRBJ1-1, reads DVKVTQSSRYLVKRTGEKVFLECVQDMDHENMFWYRQDPGLGLRLIYFSYDVKMKEKGDIPEGYSVSREKKERFSLILESASTNQTSMYLCASSTGQVNTEAFFGQGTRLTVV.

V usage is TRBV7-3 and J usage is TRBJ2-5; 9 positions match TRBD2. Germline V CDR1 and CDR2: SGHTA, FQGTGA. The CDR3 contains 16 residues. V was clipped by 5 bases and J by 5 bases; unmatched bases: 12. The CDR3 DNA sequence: TGTGCCAGCAGCGCTCGGGGACTAGCCTCGGGGGAGACCCAGTACTTC. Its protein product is CASSARGLASGETQYF.

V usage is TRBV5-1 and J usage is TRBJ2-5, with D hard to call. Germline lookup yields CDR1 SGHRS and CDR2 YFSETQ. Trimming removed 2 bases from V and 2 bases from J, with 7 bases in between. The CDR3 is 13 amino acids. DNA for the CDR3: TGCGCCAGCAGCTTCACTTCGCAAGAGACCCAGTACTTC. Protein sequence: CASSFTSQETQYF. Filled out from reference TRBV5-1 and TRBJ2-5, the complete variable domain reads KAGVTQTPRYLIKTRGQQVTLSCSPISGHRSVSWYQQTPGQGLQFLFEYFSETQRNKGNFPGRFSGRQFSNSRSEMNVSTLELGDSALYLCASSFTSQETQYFGPGTRLLVL.

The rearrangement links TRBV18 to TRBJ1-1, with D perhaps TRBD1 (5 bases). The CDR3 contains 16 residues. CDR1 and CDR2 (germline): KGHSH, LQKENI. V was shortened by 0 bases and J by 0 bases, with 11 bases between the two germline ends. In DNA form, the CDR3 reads TGTGCCAGCTCACCACCGTTGGGGCTGGTGAACACTGAAGCTTTCTTT. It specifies CASSPPLGLVNTEAFF. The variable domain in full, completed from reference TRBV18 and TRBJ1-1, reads NAGVMQNPRHLVRRRGQEARLRCSPMKGHSHVYWYRQLPEEGLKFMVYLQKENIIDESGMPKERFSAEFPKEGPSILRIQQVVRGDSAAYFCASSPPLGLVNTEAFFGQGTRLTVV.